The clone carrying this TCR beta chain was seen many times. The data are from a study of CD8 T cells in ankylosing spondylitis. TCRdb passed the 5' RACE reads through MiXCR, listing each CDR3 protein once. The data show roughly 250,000 distinct CDR3 sequences, less than 10% seen once. CDR1 is SEHNR, CDR2 FQNEAQ, per germline (reference sequence). V was trimmed by 1 base and J by 3 bases, leaving 12 bases between them. This CDR3 is built from 15 residues. This receptor was taken from a male donor with ankylosing spondylitis or in good health (not recorded which). The chain recombines TRBV7-9 with TRBJ1-1, with D tentatively TRBD1 (5 bases). The sample comprised blood, either unsorted or a sorted T cell fraction (not recorded which). This chain's CDR3 is CASSLGWGDDTEAFF. The CDR3 DNA reads as TGTGCCAGCAGCTTAGGATGGGGGGACGACACTGAAGCTTTCTTT.